This T cell receptor beta chain was identified during a study of cytomegalovirus exposure and HLA in healthy donors. Study in general: Among fewer than 500 genotyped donors, around 80% fell in the Caucasian-associated ancestry cluster. Points from the study as a whole: In a later analysis, across HLA loci, associated TCR counts were highest for DRB1, lowest for HLA-C.

The germline CDR1 and CDR2 sequences are SGDLS and YYNGEE. J was trimmed by 1 base and V by 4 bases; bases with no gene match: 17. There are 19 residues in the CDR3. About this clone: What it binds is not known.

PCR primers comprised 60 Vbeta and 13 Jbeta primers. The protocol was immunoSEQ multiplex PCR, while the TCRdb copy is restricted to in-frame clones and leaves out a portion. The data contain roughly 180,000 clones, 70% to 80% of them singletons. This TCR came from a man aged 25-45 years in good health and CMV-seronegative. What was sequenced was PBMCs. This chain links TRBV9 with TRBJ2-1; 7 bases map to TRBD2. The CDR3 here is CASSPQWGRGSRSYNEQFF. The CDR3 region has the DNA TGTGCCAGCAGCCCCCAATGGGGCCGCGGGAGTCGATCCTACAATGAGCAGTTCTTC.